This T cell receptor beta chain was retrieved from a study of shared clonotypes between healthy human individuals. Only CD45RO-negative cells positively selected for CCR7 counted as naive CD8 cells, so terminally differentiated effector memory CD45RA+ cells were excluded. Produced via immunoSEQ multiplex PCR; TCRdb's table is partial and in-frame only. This sample has around 1,900,000 clones; just over 90% occur once, and the top ten carry over 1.5%. This CDR3 spans 16 amino acids. The V end lost 2 bases, the J end lost 0 bases, and 12 bases lay between the germline ends. The germline V gene encodes CDR1 SGHDT and CDR2 YYEEEE.

This chain joins TRBV5-6 and TRBJ2-1; D is uncertain. The sample comprised naive CD8+ T cells from PBMCs. This receptor was taken from a man younger than 35 in good health. Some clones in this sample may be carry-over from other donors' samples. This CDR3 is CASSLVGVYSYNEQFF. The CDR3 bases are TGTGCCAGCAGCTTAGTTGGGGTTTACTCCTACAATGAGCAGTTCTTC.